This TCR beta chain originates from a study of cytomegalovirus exposure and HLA in healthy donors. Sequenced by immunoSEQ multiplex PCR; TCRdb stores in-frame clones only, minus some. The table includes just under 65,000 clones, roughly 94% detected once. Germline assignment: CDR1 KGHSH and CDR2 LQKENI. V gave up 3 bases and J gave up 2 bases; unmatched junction bases: 1. This CDR3 region has 14 residues. This TCR derives from a woman aged 18 to 35 in good health and CMV-seropositive. This chain joins TRBV18 and TRBJ2-7, with 10 bases that match TRBD2. Source material: PBMCs. This chain's CDR3 is CASSPTSGPYEQYF. The CDR3 nucleotides read TGTGCCAGCTCACCGACTAGCGGGCCCTACGAGCAGTACTTC.